Each of the 18 T cell receptor beta chains below was sequenced from the same sample in a study of T cell clonotyping in hematopoietic cell transplantation. Measured with immunoSEQ multiplex PCR; TCRdb has only the in-frame clones, and not every one. Among 26,000 or so clones listed, around 95% were seen once. Specimen: peripheral blood mononuclear cells. These TCRs come from a man between 45 and 60 years old in good health. Some clones in this sample may be carry-over from other donors' samples.

The rearrangement uses TRBV6-5 and TRBJ1-4; D unresolved. The CDR3 contains 16 residues. Germline values: CDR1 MNHEY, CDR2 SVGAGI. Trimming stripped 0 bases from V and 7 bases from J, with 15 bases between. The CDR3 region is CASSYSLWGGSEKLFF. The CDR3 DNA follows: TGTGCCAGCAGTTACTCGTTATGGGGAGGGAGTGAAAAACTGTTTTTT.

The V gene is TRBV5-6, the J gene TRBJ2-5; D is uncertain. CDR1 SGHDT and CDR2 YYEEEE come from the germline V gene. The V end lost 1 base, the J end lost 2 bases, and 9 bases lay between the germline ends. This CDR3 region has 14 residues. The CDR3 here is CASSLKWGQETQYF. CDR3 DNA sequence: TGTGCCAGCAGCTTGAAATGGGGACAAGAGACCCAGTACTTC.

The chain employs TRBV5-1 and TRBJ1-2; 11 bases agree with TRBD1. Germline V gene data show CDR1 as SGHRS and CDR2 as YFSETQ. The CDR3 is made up of 15 amino acids. J lost 7 bases, V lost 1 base, and 6 bases had no gene match. CDR3 amino acids: CASSLRGQGATGYTF. In nucleotides, the CDR3 is TGCGCCAGCAGCTTGAGAGGACAGGGGGCAACTGGCTACACCTTC.

This chain uses TRBV19 with TRBJ1-1; D is possibly TRBD1 (5 bases). The germline V and J ends were trimmed by 4 bases and 1 base, with 16 bases remaining between them. CDR3 size: 16 residues. Looked up from germline, CDR1 is LNHDA and CDR2 is SQIVND (reference sequence). The CDR3 loop is CASSTVGHPKNTEAFF. As DNA, the CDR3 is TGTGCCAGTAGTACCGTCGGACATCCAAAGAACACTGAAGCTTTCTTT.

The chain joins TRBV27 to TRBJ1-4; a possible D gene is TRBD1 (5 bases). V was trimmed by 8 bases and J by 7 bases, leaving 23 bases between them. CDR1 and CDR2 from the germline V gene are MNHEY and SMNVEV (reference sequence). CDR3 size: 16 residues. The CDR3 region is CASYKGAGKGGEKLFF. The CDR3 coding sequence is TGTGCCAGCTACAAAGGAGCAGGGAAAGGCGGTGAAAAACTGTTTTTT.

This chain joins TRBV19 and TRBJ2-1; tentatively, D is TRBD2 (6 bases). Trimming took off 8 bases at V and 2 bases at J, with 13 bases between the two ends. Germline V gene lookup returns CDR1 LNHDA and CDR2 SQIVND (reference sequence). The CDR3 is 14 amino acids. This chain's CDR3 is CASSRGSTYNEQFF. In DNA, the CDR3 is TGTGCCAGTTCGCGGGGTTCCACCTACAATGAGCAGTTCTTC.

V gene TRBV6-1 combines with J gene TRBJ2-3, with 14 bases fitting TRBD2. Germline assignment: CDR1 MNHNS and CDR2 SASEGT. This CDR3 is 15 amino acids long. With 7 bases clipped from V and 4 bases from J, the junction kept 4 bases outside the gene matches. CDR3 sequence (DNA): TGTGCCAGCAACCGACTAGCGGGGGGGCCAGATACGCAGTATTTT. This translates into CASNRLAGGPDTQYF.

The chain links TRBV7-2 to TRBJ2-5; no firm D call. The length of the CDR3 is 14 residues. The ends were cut back, 5 bases at V and 5 bases at J, with 15 bases in the middle. The germline CDR1 and CDR2 sequences are SGHTA and FQGNSA. CDR3 sequence (DNA): TGTGCCAGCAGCCCTCCGGCACCTCGGGAGACCCAGTACTTC. Translating it yields CASSPPAPRETQYF. Looking up the rest from reference TRBV7-2 and TRBJ2-5 gives the full variable domain: GAGVSQSPSNKVTEKGKDVELRCDPISGHTALYWYRQSLGQGLEFLIYFQGNSAPDKSGLPSDRFSAERTGGSVSTLTIQRTQQEDSAVYLCASSPPAPRETQYFGPGTRLLVL.

The gene calls are TRBV27 and TRBJ1-6; 7 bases match TRBD1. The germline V gene has CDR1 MNHEY and CDR2 SMNVEV (reference sequence). This CDR3 is 14 amino acids long. V lost 7 bases, J lost 14 bases, and 14 bases stayed unmatched. CDR3 region: CASTIQGLRGTLHF. The DNA of the CDR3 is TGTGCCAGCACCATACAGGGGTTACGTGGGACCCTCCACTTT.

The V call is TRBV28, the J call TRBJ1-2, with D hard to call. Germline CDR1 MDHEN, CDR2 SYDVKM. The CDR3 is 13 residues long. V was trimmed by 5 bases and J by 3 bases, leaving 10 bases between them. DNA of the CDR3: TGTGCCAGCAGTATGACCCTTTACTATGGCTACACCTTC. Its translation is CASSMTLYYGYTF.

The genes are TRBV6-5 and TRBJ1-2; 8 bases map to TRBD1. The V gene end was trimmed by 4 bases and the J gene end by 8 bases; junction bases not matched to a gene: 6. The CDR3 sequence is 13 residues long. The germline gives CDR1 MNHEY, CDR2 SVGAGI. CDR3 sequence (DNA): TGTGCCAGCAGTTTGGACAGGGTGGGCGGCTACACCTTC. It translates to CASSLDRVGGYTF.

The genes are TRBV12-5 and TRBJ1-2; D is uncertain. The CDR3 runs to 14 residues. The V end lost 1 base, the J end lost 5 bases, and 11 bases lay between the germline ends. Germline assignment: CDR1 LGHNT and CDR2 FRNRAP. The CDR3 spells CASGLGMTWYGYTF. CDR3 DNA: TGTGCTAGTGGTTTGGGTATGACGTGGTATGGCTACACCTTC.

This clone turned up a few times. The chain has TRBV7-8 and TRBJ2-7, with 12 positions matching TRBD2. The germline gives CDR1 SGHVS, CDR2 FQNEAQ. This CDR3 spans 16 amino acids. V lost 5 bases, J lost 3 bases, and 8 bases stayed unmatched. The DNA for the CDR3 is TGTGCCAGCAGCAAAGGACTAGCGGGGAGTATCTACGAGCAGTACTTC. As protein: CASSKGLAGSIYEQYF.

The CDR3 loop is CASSRGNGGETEAFF. CDR3 nucleotide sequence: TGCGCCAGCAGCCGGGGTAATGGGGGAGAGACTGAAGCTTTCTTT. The chain is built from TRBV5-1 and TRBJ1-1; a possible D gene is TRBD1 (5 bases). V lost 4 bases and J 5 bases, leaving 18 bases between the germline ends. The CDR3 spans 15 residues. Germline-derived CDR1 and CDR2 are SGHRS and YFSETQ.

V usage is TRBV5-6 and J usage is TRBJ1-4; possible D gene TRBD1, 5 bases. The CDR3 totals 14 residues. V was pared by 4 bases and J by 8 bases, with 15 bases between. Looked up from germline, CDR1 is SGHDT and CDR2 is YYEEEE. The CDR3 sequence: CASSPTASGEKLFF. Here the CDR3 DNA reads TGTGCCAGCAGCCCGACAGCATCTGGCGAAAAACTGTTTTTT.

The genes are TRBV28 and TRBJ1-5; D possibly corresponds to TRBD1 (5 bases). The CDR3 sequence is 16 residues long. Trimming cost V 5 bases and J 4 bases, with 18 bases left between them. The germline V gene encodes CDR1 MDHEN and CDR2 SYDVKM. CDR3 sequence reads: CASSGHFGGGNQPQHF. The CDR3 DNA reads TGTGCCAGCAGTGGACATTTTGGGGGGGGAAATCAGCCCCAGCATTTT.

The J gene is TRBJ1-2, the V gene TRBV4-3; 8 bases are a match to TRBD1. The CDR3 is made up of 14 amino acids. The trim removed 1 base at V and 2 bases at J, leaving 0 bases unmatched. Germline CDR1 reads LGHNA; CDR2 reads YSLEER. CDR3 sequence: CASSQGTGNYGYTF. Here the CDR3 DNA reads TGCGCCAGCAGCCAAGGGACAGGGAACTATGGCTACACCTTC.

This rearrangement joins TRBV29-1 to TRBJ1-3, with a tentative D call TRBD1 (6 bases). V lost 5 bases, J lost 4 bases, and 18 bases lay in between. The CDR3 is 15 residues long. CDR1 is SQVTM and CDR2 is ANQGSEA in the germline V gene. The CDR3 nucleotides are TGCAGCGTTCTCGCAGGTGACAGGCGGGGAAACACCATATATTTT. Translation gives CSVLAGDRRGNTIYF.